This is a list of T cell receptor beta chains from one sample in a study of cytomegalovirus exposure and HLA in healthy donors. Using immunoSEQ multiplex PCR, the repertoire was profiled, and TCRdb retains in-frame clones only, with some absent. The repertoire has 130,000 to 150,000 clones, approximately 90% of them found once; the top ten carry roughly 6.7%. Material for sequencing was PBMCs. The origin of the receptors is a woman in her twenties or thirties in good health and CMV-seropositive. Each CDR3 is given with its conserved first and last residue. D genes are given only for firm matches. Rows may omit the clone size; those that give it use once, few, many or a size class.

d_gene	abundance	v_gene	j_gene	CDR3aa	CDR3nt
.	.	TRBV28	TRBJ1-6	CASSFRAAYNSPLHF	TGTGCCAGCAGTTTCAGGGCCGCCTATAATTCACCCCTCCACTTT
.	.	TRBV11-2	TRBJ2-7	CASSQRPPAYYEQYF	TGTGCCAGCAGCCAGAGGCCTCCGGCTTACTACGAGCAGTACTTC
TRBD1	.	TRBV28	TRBJ2-7	CASRGLGQGYEQYF	TGTGCCAGCAGGGGGCTCGGACAGGGCTACGAGCAGTACTTC
.	.	TRBV2	TRBJ1-2	CASIPDSFNYGYTF	TGTGCCAGCATCCCGGACAGCTTTAACTATGGCTACACCTTC
TRBD2	.	TRBV19	TRBJ2-1	CASSNRLAGNYNEQFF	TGTGCCAGTAGTAACCGACTAGCGGGCAATTACAATGAGCAGTTCTTC
.	.	TRBV5-1	TRBJ1-3	CASSLGGAGIGNTIYF	TGCGCCAGCAGCCTCGGGGGGGCCGGAATCGGAAACACCATATATTTT
.	.	TRBV19	TRBJ2-1	CASSIYGKAYNEQFF	TGTGCCAGTAGTATATACGGGAAAGCCTACAATGAGCAGTTCTTC
.	.	TRBV5-1	TRBJ1-6	CASSFGAGATNSPLHF	TGCGCCAGCAGCTTTGGGGCAGGGGCAACGAATTCACCCCTCCACTTT
.	.	TRBV5-3	TRBJ2-7	CARSLGAGRYEQYF	TGTGCCAGAAGCTTAGGGGCAGGGCGGTACGAGCAGTACTTC
.	once	TRBV18	TRBJ1-2	CASSPSTGSTNNGYTF	TGTGCCAGCTCACCATCTACGGGGTCGACAAACAATGGCTACACCTTC
.	.	TRBV5-1	TRBJ2-7	CASSLTGHEQYF	TGCGCCAGCAGCTTGACAGGTCACGAGCAGTACTTC
TRBD1	.	TRBV6-1	TRBJ2-5	CASRATGGGEYF	TGTGCCAGCAGGGCAACAGGGGGAGGAGAGTACTTC
.	once	TRBV9	TRBJ2-2	CASTQGIGELFF	TGTGCCAGCACACAGGGAATCGGGGAGCTGTTTTTT
.	.	TRBV7-9	TRBJ1-3	CASLGHLYSGNTIYF	TGTGCCAGCTTGGGACACCTATACTCTGGAAACACCATATATTTT
.	.	TRBV19	TRBJ1-5	CASSITGWSNQPQHF	TGTGCCAGTAGTATTACAGGTTGGAGCAATCAGCCCCAGCATTTT
TRBD2	.	TRBV4-2	TRBJ2-1	CASSQRSRTSGGPGAYNEQFF	TGTGCCAGCAGCCAGAGATCTAGGACTAGCGGGGGGCCCGGGGCTTACAATGAGCAGTTCTTC
.	few	TRBV5-1	TRBJ2-7	CASSPSPEGEQYF	TGCGCCAGCAGTCCCTCCCCCGAGGGCGAGCAGTACTTC
.	.	TRBV6-1	TRBJ1-2	CASIKGVRGSGYTF	TGTGCCAGCATCAAAGGGGTGCGGGGCTCTGGCTACACCTTC
.	.	TRBV5-1	TRBJ2-2	CASSFVQGVSGELFF	TGCGCCAGCAGCTTTGTACAGGGAGTATCCGGGGAGCTGTTTTTT
TRBD1	.	TRBV27	TRBJ1-1	CASSWGQGTEAFF	TGTGCCAGCAGTTGGGGACAGGGAACTGAAGCTTTCTTT
.	.	TRBV6-1	TRBJ1-4	CASSDPGATNEKLFF	TGTGCCAGCAGTGATCCGGGGGCAACTAATGAAAAACTGTTTTTT
TRBD2	.	TRBV10-2	TRBJ2-1	CASSYLAGARDEQFF	TGCGCCAGCAGTTATCTAGCGGGAGCTAGGGATGAGCAGTTCTTC
TRBD2	.	TRBV29-1	TRBJ2-3	CSVAGGATDTQYF	TGCAGCGTGGCCGGGGGGGCCACAGATACGCAGTATTTT